Each of the 8 T cell receptor beta chains below was sequenced from the same sample in a study of blood T cell repertoires in COVID-19. Some clones are missing from TCRdb's copy, which holds only in-frame ones; the method was immunoSEQ multiplex PCR. In the table there are 250,000 to 400,000 clones, 85% to 90% of which are singletons. The material sequenced was peripheral blood. These receptors came from a woman in her 30s with COVID-19, enrolled during active disease.

The rearrangement uses TRBV2 and TRBJ1-2; 10 bases are shared with TRBD1. With 2 bases clipped from V and 7 bases from J, the junction kept 7 bases outside the gene matches. Germline CDR1 is SNHLY and CDR2 is FYNNEI. The CDR3 covers 15 residues. CDR3 amino acids: CASSEIRQGARGYTF. The CDR3 DNA reads TGTGCCAGCAGTGAAATCCGACAGGGGGCTCGTGGCTACACCTTC.

In its sample, this clone was seen once. The chain employs TRBV3-1 (or the pseudogene TRBV3-2) and TRBJ1-2, with 9 bases lining up with TRBD1. Per germline, CDR1 LGHDT and CDR2 YNNKEL (reference sequence). Trimming at V came to 1 base and at J to 8 bases, leaving 11 bases not matched to a gene. The CDR3 extends over 16 amino acids. The CDR3 nucleotides are TGTGCCAGCAGCCAAGGGGCGGACAGGGGCGTGGGGGGCTACACCTTC. This codes for CASSQGADRGVGGYTF.

This chain links TRBV6-5 with TRBJ1-1; D remains unclear. The CDR3 sequence is 16 residues long. The V end was cut by 0 bases, the J end by 8 bases, with 19 bases between. Germline V CDR1 and CDR2: MNHEY, SVGAGI. The DNA for the CDR3 is TGTGCCAGCAGTTACTCGAGGAACAGAGGGCGATCAGAAGCTTTCTTT. Its translation is CASSYSRNRGRSEAFF.

The J gene is TRBJ2-2, the V gene TRBV5-4; D perhaps matches TRBD2 (6 bases). Trimming stripped 3 bases from V and 5 bases from J, with 17 bases between. Germline V gene sequence: CDR1 SGHNT, CDR2 YYREEE (reference sequence). CDR3 length: 16 amino acids. CDR3 amino acids: CASSSGTHPLTGELFF. CDR3 sequence (DNA): TGTGCCAGCAGCTCCGGGACTCATCCTCTAACCGGGGAGCTGTTTTTT.

The chain carries TRBV7-8 and TRBJ1-2; D gene unclear. V lost 5 bases to trimming and J lost 4 bases, with 11 bases between them. The CDR3 extends over 13 amino acids. Germline V gene data show CDR1 as SGHVS and CDR2 as FQNEAQ. CDR3 sequence reads: CASSASAPYGYTF. CDR3 in DNA: TGTGCCAGCAGCGCGAGCGCGCCCTATGGCTACACCTTC.

This clone showed up just once. The chain has TRBV11-2 and TRBJ2-7; TRBD2 agrees at 7 bases. CDR1 and CDR2 (germline): SGHAT, FQNNGV. CDR3 size: 16 residues. J gave up 1 base and V 3 bases, and 9 bases lay outside the gene matches. Written as DNA, the CDR3 is TGTGCCAGCAGCTTTTTTAGGGAGGGCCTTTCCTACGAGCAGTACTTC. This codes for CASSFFREGLSYEQYF.

The chain uses TRBV7-9 and TRBJ1-1, with TRBD1 matching 11 bases. Unmatched junction bases numbered 6, after V lost 4 bases and J lost 5 bases. The germline gives CDR1 SEHNR, CDR2 FQNEAQ (reference sequence). This CDR3 is 15 amino acids long. DNA of the CDR3: TGTGCCAGCAGCTGGACAGGGGGCTATGGTACTGAAGCTTTCTTT. Encoded protein: CASSWTGGYGTEAFF. The full variable domain, rest sourced from reference TRBV7-9 and TRBJ1-1, is DTGVSQNPRHKITKRGQNVTFRCDPISEHNRLYWYRQTLGQGPEFLTYFQNEAQLEKSRLLSDRFSAERPKGSFSTLEIQRTEQGDSAMYLCASSWTGGYGTEAFFGQGTRLTVV.

The rearrangement joins TRBV10-3 to TRBJ2-7; tentative D call: TRBD2 (7 bases). This CDR3 contains 14 residues. Germline V CDR1 and CDR2: ENHRY, SYGVKD. V lost 8 bases and J lost 1, with 15 bases in between. The CDR3 bases are TGTGCCATCTGGGGGGGCGGGCAATCCTACGAGCAGTACTTC. This sequence encodes CAIWGGGQSYEQYF.